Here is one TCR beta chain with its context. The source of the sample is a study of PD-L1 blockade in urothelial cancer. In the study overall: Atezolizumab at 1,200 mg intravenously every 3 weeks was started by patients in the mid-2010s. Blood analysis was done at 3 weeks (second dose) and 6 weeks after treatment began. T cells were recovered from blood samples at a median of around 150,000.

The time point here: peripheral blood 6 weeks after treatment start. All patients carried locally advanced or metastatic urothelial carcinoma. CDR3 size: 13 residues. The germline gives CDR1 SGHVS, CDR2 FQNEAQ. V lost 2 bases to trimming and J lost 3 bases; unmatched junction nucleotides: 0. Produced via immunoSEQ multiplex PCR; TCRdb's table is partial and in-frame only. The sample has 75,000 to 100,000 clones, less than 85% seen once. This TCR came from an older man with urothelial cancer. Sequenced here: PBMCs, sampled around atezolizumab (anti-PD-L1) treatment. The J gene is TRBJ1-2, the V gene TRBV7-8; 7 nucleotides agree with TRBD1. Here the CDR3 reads CASSLQGDYGYTF. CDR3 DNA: TGTGCCAGCAGCTTACAGGGGGACTATGGCTACACCTTC.